This TCR beta chain was found in a study of OX40 agonist ivuxolimab in advanced cancers. On the study more broadly: The group had a mean age of about 60 years, ranged from roughly 23 to 90, and was 82.7% male. Allowance was made for prior anti-PD-1, anti-PD-L1 or anti-CTLA-4 therapy, and approximately 41% had some.

This CDR3 spans 14 amino acids. The V end was cut by 5 bases, the J end by 3 bases, with 15 bases between. The germline CDR1 and CDR2 sequences are SQVTM and ANQGSEA. Profiled with immunoSEQ multiplex PCR; TCRdb holds only in-frame clones, not every one. The sample includes some 50,000 clones, about 90% of them seen just once. The starting material was CD4+ or CD8+ T cells sorted from blood, obtained in a trial of the OX40 agonist ivuxolimab. This chain connects TRBV29-1 to TRBJ2-3; D tentatively reads TRBD1 or TRBD2 (6 bases each). This sequence originates from an adult with an advanced solid tumor such as melanoma, head and neck, liver or kidney cancer. The CDR3 reads CSVRDTGGTDTQYF. The DNA of the CDR3 is TGCAGCGTTCGGGACACCGGAGGGACAGATACGCAGTATTTT.